This T cell receptor (beta chain) was captured by sequencing in a study of metastatic and nonmetastatic thyroid tumors. Across the whole study: Where malignant and benign thyroid patients were concerned, repertoires were compared across blood and tumor or nodule tissue. The study's findings and limits: It was reportedly found that TCR beta diversity was significantly higher in malignant thyroid tumors than in benign nodules, a difference seen in both blood and tumor samples.

On this clone: As yet, its antigen is unknown. One junction end disagrees with the germline gene, perhaps due to a read error.

In the study's own analysis: The study built a papillary thyroid cancer distant-metastasis classifier from CDR3 differences across clinicopathological groups. TCRdb reassembled clones from the PCR reads with MiXCR. In this record, the V and J calls reflect TCRdb's handling and not the investigators' own analysis. The table shows some 1,900 clones, with roughly 11% occurring only once. Treatment of any kind had been given to no patient before thyroid surgery. Sample: tumor tissue. This TCR was sampled from a female donor with papillary thyroid cancer or a benign thyroid nodule (not recorded which). Some clones in this sample may be carry-over from other donors' samples.

The CDR3 sequence: CARSAEMGETQYF. CDR3 sequence (DNA): TGTGCCAGAAGTGCTGAGATGGGAGAGACCCAGTACTTC. The chain combines TRBV2 with TRBJ2-5; no clear D. Germline V CDR1 and CDR2: SNHLY, FYNNEI. The CDR3 runs 13 residues.